Listed here are 5 T cell receptor beta chains from one sample, sequenced in a study of CD8 T cells in Susac syndrome. The RNA, about 0.45 to 1 ug, was put through reverse transcription using random hexamers. Each CDR3 protein is one row after TCRdb ran MiXCR on the immunoSEQ multiplex PCR reads. The data show approximately 300,000 distinct CDR3 sequences, with 75% to 85% seen just once and around 0.2% held by the top ten. Sequencing used CD8+ T cells from PBMCs. These receptor sequences come from a human donor with multiple sclerosis.

V usage is TRBV9 and J usage is TRBJ2-7; D unresolved. Deletions cut 3 bases from V and 7 bases from J, with 17 bases between. CDR1 and CDR2 (germline): SGDLS, YYNGEE. This CDR3 spans 14 amino acids. The CDR3: CASSGTSSVGEQYF. CDR3 DNA: TGTGCCAGCAGCGGCACCTCAAGCGTCGGGGAGCAGTACTTC.

V gene TRBV27 combines with J gene TRBJ2-1; TRBD2 agrees at 10 bases. Germline trimming cut 5 bases from V and 8 bases from J; bases unmatched to any gene: 6. CDR1 MNHEY and CDR2 SMNVEV come from the germline V gene (reference sequence). The CDR3 sequence is 14 residues long. CDR3 DNA sequence: TGTGCCAGCAGTATTGGACTAGCGGCCGATGAGCAGTTCTTC. Translating it yields CASSIGLAADEQFF.

The chain joins TRBV20-1 to TRBJ2-1; TRBD1 or TRBD2 may be the D gene (5 bases each). The length of the CDR3 is 14 residues. Per the germline V gene, CDR1 is DFQATT and CDR2 is SNEGSKA (reference sequence). Trimming cost V 6 bases and J 0 bases, with 12 bases left between them. In DNA form, the CDR3 reads TGCAGTGCCGAGCCAGGGAGCTCCTACAATGAGCAGTTCTTC. This codes for CSAEPGSSYNEQFF.

J is TRBJ1-1 and V is TRBV7-2; D is unresolved. Trimming left V 3 bases short and J 6 bases short, with 14 bases between. CDR3 size: 14 residues. Germline CDR1 SGHTA, CDR2 FQGNSA. CDR3 loop: CASSLRHGSAEAFF. Here the CDR3 DNA reads TGTGCCAGCAGCTTGAGACATGGGAGCGCTGAAGCTTTCTTT.

The sample holds many counts of this clonotype. The chain is built from TRBV5-6 and TRBJ2-7; a weak D match, TRBD2 (5 bases). Germline values: CDR1 SGHDT, CDR2 YYEEEE. The CDR3 runs to 15 residues. Trimming pared 1 base from V and 3 bases from J, leaving 14 bases between. The CDR3 loop is CASSLSGGIHYEQYF. The CDR3 bases are TGTGCCAGCAGCTTGAGCGGCGGAATACACTACGAGCAGTACTTC. The complete variable domain, with remaining parts taken from reference TRBV5-6 and TRBJ2-7, reads DAGVTQSPTHLIKTRGQQVTLRCSPKSGHDTVSWYQQALGQGPQFIFQYYEEEERQRGNFPDRFSGHQFPNYSSELNVNALLLGDSALYLCASSLSGGIHYEQYFGPGTRLTVT.